These T cell receptor beta chains were read from a single sample in a study of shared clonotypes between healthy human individuals. Measured with immunoSEQ multiplex PCR; TCRdb has only the in-frame clones, and not every one. This table has some 200,000 clones, approximately 92% appearing once. The sequencing sample was made of naive CD4+ T cells sorted from blood. These receptors came from a woman aged 25-40 years in good health. CDR3s include the opening cysteine and the closing phenylalanine or tryptophan. D genes are given only for firm matches. Size tells how often a clone was seen (once, few, many) or the class of an expanded clone, and some rows leave it out.

>TRBV7-9|TRBJ2-5|TRBD2|NA
TGTGCCAGCAGCACACTAGCGGGAGGAGAGACCCAGTACTTC
CASSTLAGGETQYF
>TRBV5-8|TRBJ2-1|NA|NA
TGTGCCAGCAGCCGGCGGGGATATGAGCAGTTCTTC
CASSRRGYEQFF
>TRBV10-2|TRBJ1-2|NA|NA
TGCGCCAGCAGTGAGTCGGTGGGGCACGCCTATGGCTACACCTTC
CASSESVGHAYGYTF
>TRBV10-3|TRBJ2-2|TRBD1|NA
TGTGCCATCAGTGATACCGGGACAGGGGTAACCGGGGAGCTGTTTTTT
CAISDTGTGVTGELFF
>TRBV27|TRBJ1-5|NA|few
TGTGCCAGCAGTCATGACAGCTATCAGCCCCAGCATTTT
CASSHDSYQPQHF
>TRBV11-2|TRBJ1-1|NA|NA
TGTGCCAGCAGCTTCCCCCCTATGAACACTGAAGCTTTCTTT
CASSFPPMNTEAFF
>TRBV9|TRBJ2-2|NA|NA
TGTGCCAGCAGCGTAAGATTTGGAGCGAACACCGGGGAGCTGTTTTTT
CASSVRFGANTGELFF
>TRBV30|TRBJ1-2|NA|NA
TGTGCCTGGAGTGGGAGTATGGGTCGCAGTAGTAACTATGGCTACACCTTC
CAWSGSMGRSSNYGYTF
>TRBV28|TRBJ1-1|NA|NA
TGTGCCAGCTTTGGACAGCGAGGAGGGATGAACACTGAAGCTTTCTTT
CASFGQRGGMNTEAFF
>TRBV7-8|TRBJ1-5|NA|few
TGTGCCAGCAGCTTAACGGATAGCAATCAGCCCCAGCATTTT
CASSLTDSNQPQHF
>TRBV6-5|TRBJ2-5|NA|NA
TGTGCCAGCAGTGTCGGAGAGACCCAGTACTTC
CASSVGETQYF
>TRBV5-1|TRBJ2-7|TRBD2|once
TGCGCCAGCAGCTTGGGAGGGACTAGCGGGGCCTACGAGCAGTACTTC
CASSLGGTSGAYEQYF
>TRBV11-2|TRBJ2-7|TRBD2|NA
TGTGCCAGCAGCTCTATTAGCGGGGGCTCCTACGAGCAGTACTTC
CASSSISGGSYEQYF
>TRBV6-4|TRBJ2-7|NA|NA
TGTGCCACCGAAGTCTCCCGTCTCGAGCAGTACTTC
CATEVSRLEQYF
>TRBV20-1|TRBJ1-2|NA|NA
TGCAGTGCTGGTCTCAGAAGGGGCTACACCTTC
CSAGLRRGYTF
>TRBV5-3|TRBJ2-7|TRBD2|NA
TGTGCCAGCAGCTCCTCCGGGACTAGCGGATACGAGCAGTACTTC
CASSSSGTSGYEQYF
>TRBV28|TRBJ1-1|NA|NA
TGTGCCAGCAGTTCGACAGGCCGCTGGACAGAGAACACTGAAGCTTTCTTT
CASSSTGRWTENTEAFF
>TRBV2|TRBJ1-1|NA|NA
TGTGCCAGCAGTGAAACGACCCAGCCAGGGAGAGGTCCTTTGGCTTTCTTT
CASSETTQPGRGPLAFF
>TRBV19|TRBJ2-4|TRBD2|NA
TGTGCCAGTAGGCTAGCGGGAGATCTCATTCAGTACTTC
CASRLAGDLIQYF
>TRBV11-2|TRBJ2-7|NA|NA
TGTGCCAGCAGCTTAGGCGGGACCCACGAGCAGTACTTC
CASSLGGTHEQYF
>TRBV14|TRBJ2-7|TRBD1|NA
TGTGCCAGCAGGGGACAGAGCTCCTACGAGCAGTACTTC
CASRGQSSYEQYF
>TRBV28|TRBJ1-2|NA|once
TGTGCCAGCAGCTACGGGGGTTATGGCTACACCTTC
CASSYGGYGYTF
>TRBV28|TRBJ1-3|NA|NA
TGTGCCAGCAGTTCCCCCCGGGGTTCTTACGGAAACACCATATATTTT
CASSSPRGSYGNTIYF